Sequencing of this T cell receptor beta chain was carried out in a study of blood T cell repertoires in COVID-19. Across the whole study: COVID-19 samples from acute and convalescent phases originated in the United States, Italy and Spain. Sample material is recorded as cDNA or gDNA derived from T cells, B-cell-depleted T cells, or PBMCs.

In the authors' workflow: The assay estimated nucleated cells by amplifying reference gene primers. Data came from immunoSEQ multiplex PCR; TCRdb stores just in-frame clones and leaves some out. V and J calls and clone size are those listed in that table; D and trimming were worked out from the DNA. The top ten hold 10% to 15% of the sample, which has about 140,000 clones, 65% to 80% seen once. The germline CDR1 and CDR2 sequences are SGHTA and FQGNSA. V shed 3 bases, J shed 5 bases, and the junction held 2 bases outside the gene matches. The length of the CDR3 is 14 residues. The receptor was isolated from an elderly man with acute or convalescent COVID-19. This chain joins TRBV7-2 and TRBJ1-4; 8 positions agree with TRBD1. The sample taken for sequencing was peripheral blood. The CDR3 DNA reads as TGTGCCAGCAGCTTGGCAGGGGGCAATGAAAAACTGTTTTTT. Translated: CASSLAGGNEKLFF.